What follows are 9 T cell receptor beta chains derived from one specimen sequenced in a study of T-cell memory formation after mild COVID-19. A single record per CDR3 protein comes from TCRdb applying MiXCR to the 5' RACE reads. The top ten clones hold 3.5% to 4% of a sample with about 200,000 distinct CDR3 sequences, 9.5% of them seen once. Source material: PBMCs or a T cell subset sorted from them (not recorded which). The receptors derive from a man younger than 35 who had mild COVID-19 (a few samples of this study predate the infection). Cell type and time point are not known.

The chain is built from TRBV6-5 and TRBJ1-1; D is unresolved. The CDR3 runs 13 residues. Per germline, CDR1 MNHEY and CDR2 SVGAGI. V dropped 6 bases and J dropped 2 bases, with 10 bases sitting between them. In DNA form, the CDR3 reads TGTGCCAGCAGCGGACCGGGAAACACTGAAGCTTTCTTT. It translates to CASSGPGNTEAFF.

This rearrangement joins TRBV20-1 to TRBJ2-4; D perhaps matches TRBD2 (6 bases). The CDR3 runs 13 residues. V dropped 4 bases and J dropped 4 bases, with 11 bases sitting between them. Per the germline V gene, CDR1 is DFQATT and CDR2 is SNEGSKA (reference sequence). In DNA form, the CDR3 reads TGCAGTGCTATGGGGGGATTTAAAAACATTCAGTACTTC. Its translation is CSAMGGFKNIQYF.

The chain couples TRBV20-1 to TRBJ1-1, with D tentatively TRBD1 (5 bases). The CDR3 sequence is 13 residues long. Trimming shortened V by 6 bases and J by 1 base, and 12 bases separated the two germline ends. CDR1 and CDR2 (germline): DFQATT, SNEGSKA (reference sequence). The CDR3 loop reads CSALTAGNTEAFF. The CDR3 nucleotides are TGCAGTGCCCTGACAGCCGGGAACACTGAAGCTTTCTTT.

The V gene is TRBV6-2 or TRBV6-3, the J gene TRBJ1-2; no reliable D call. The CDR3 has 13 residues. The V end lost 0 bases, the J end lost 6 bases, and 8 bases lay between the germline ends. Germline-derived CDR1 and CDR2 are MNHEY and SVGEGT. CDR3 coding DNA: TGTGCCAGCAGTTACTCTTTCCCCGATGGCTACACCTTC. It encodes CASSYSFPDGYTF.

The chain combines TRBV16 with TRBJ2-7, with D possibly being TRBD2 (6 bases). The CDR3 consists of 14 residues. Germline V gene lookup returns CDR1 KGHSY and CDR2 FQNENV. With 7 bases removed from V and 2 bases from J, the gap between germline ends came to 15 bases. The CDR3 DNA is TGTGCCAGCACCCAGTCGGCGGGGACCTACGAGCAGTACGTC. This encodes CASTQSAGTYEQYV.

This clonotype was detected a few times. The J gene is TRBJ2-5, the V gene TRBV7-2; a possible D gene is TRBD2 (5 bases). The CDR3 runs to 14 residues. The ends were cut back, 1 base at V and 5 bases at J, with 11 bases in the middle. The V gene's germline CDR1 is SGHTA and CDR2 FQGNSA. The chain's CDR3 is CASSLDTGMETQYF. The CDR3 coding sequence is TGTGCCAGCAGCTTAGACACGGGGATGGAGACCCAGTACTTC.

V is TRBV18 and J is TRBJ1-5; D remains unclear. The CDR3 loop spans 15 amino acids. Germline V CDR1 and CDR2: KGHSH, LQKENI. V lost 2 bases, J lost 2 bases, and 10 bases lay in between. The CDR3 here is CASSPGQVRNQPQHF. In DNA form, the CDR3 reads TGTGCCAGCTCACCAGGGCAGGTCCGCAATCAGCCCCAGCATTTT.

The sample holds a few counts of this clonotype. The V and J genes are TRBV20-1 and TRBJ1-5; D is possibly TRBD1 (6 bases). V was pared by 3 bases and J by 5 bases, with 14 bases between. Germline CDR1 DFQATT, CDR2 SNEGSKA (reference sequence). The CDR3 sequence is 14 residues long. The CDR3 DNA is TGCAGTGCTAGTTCTGGGGGCAGGGATCAGCCCCAGCATTTT. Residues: CSASSGGRDQPQHF.

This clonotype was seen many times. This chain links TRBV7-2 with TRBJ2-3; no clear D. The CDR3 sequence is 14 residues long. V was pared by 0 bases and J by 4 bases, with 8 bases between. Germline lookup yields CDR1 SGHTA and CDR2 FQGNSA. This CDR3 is CASSLAPYPDTQYF. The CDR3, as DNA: TGTGCCAGCAGCTTAGCCCCTTACCCAGATACGCAGTATTTT.